Sequencing of this T cell receptor beta chain was carried out in a study of blood T cell repertoires in COVID-19. Turning to the study itself: Acute-phase and convalescent COVID-19 samples originated in the United States, Italy and Spain.

Authors' data handling: Estimation of nucleated cell counts was performed using reference gene primer amplification. Method: immunoSEQ multiplex PCR; TCRdb's copy keeps in-frame clones and lacks some. Clone size and V and J calls were adopted from that table, with D and trimming inferred from the DNA. The sample shows approximately 100,000 clones, approximately 83% of them seen only once. Germline values: CDR1 SGDLS, CDR2 YYNGEE. This CDR3 spans 15 amino acids. V shed 3 bases and J shed 1 base, with 14 bases lying between them. The source material was peripheral blood. The chain combines TRBV9 with TRBJ2-7; perhaps TRBD2 as D (5 bases). This receptor was obtained from an elderly woman with active or convalescent COVID-19. CDR3 sequence: CASSASGTASYEQYF. Written as DNA, the CDR3 is TGTGCCAGCAGCGCCTCGGGAACTGCATCCTACGAGCAGTACTTC.